Each of the 10 T cell receptor beta chains below was sequenced from the same sample in a study of a mutant IDH1 vaccine in newly diagnosed glioma. As for time point: week 5, during vaccination. Each dose delivered 300 ug of mutant IDH1 20-mer peptide subcutaneously with imiquimod. Assay used: immunoSEQ multiplex PCR; TCRdb lists only in-frame clones, some missing. The sample records about 25,000 clones, about three quarters being singletons. These receptors have no known antigen. The sample in question was PBMCs, obtained from a glioma patient whose treatment included an IDH1 peptide vaccine. The source of these receptors is a man in his forties with glioma.

The gene calls are TRBV7-2 and TRBJ1-3, with a weak D call TRBD1 (6 bases). V shed 3 bases and J shed 0 bases, with 12 bases lying between them. CDR3 size: 16 residues. CDR1 and CDR2 from the germline V gene are SGHTA and FQGNSA. CDR3 sequence reads: CASSLSRTASGNTIYF. CDR3 DNA sequence: TGTGCCAGCAGCTTGAGTAGGACAGCCTCTGGAAACACCATATATTTT.

This clone was counted a single time. This chain uses TRBV19 with TRBJ1-4; D is uncertain. This CDR3 spans 13 amino acids. V shed 6 bases and J shed 4 bases, with 9 bases lying between them. CDR1 LNHDA and CDR2 SQIVND come from the germline V gene (reference sequence). DNA for the CDR3: TGTGCCAGTAGAGGACCAGTTAATGAAAAACTGTTTTTT. Translating it yields CASRGPVNEKLFF.

This clone has only one observation. V and J are TRBV7-2 and TRBJ1-2, with D tentatively TRBD1 (5 bases). The CDR3 covers 13 residues. V lost 0 bases and J 7 bases, leaving 9 bases between the germline ends. Germline lookup yields CDR1 SGHTA and CDR2 FQGNSA. CDR3 nucleotides: TGTGCCAGCAGCTTAGCTCGCAGGGCTGGCTACACCTTC. Its protein is CASSLARRAGYTF.

V gene TRBV7-2 combines with J gene TRBJ1-2; the D is unclear. This CDR3 contains 13 residues. The V gene's germline CDR1 is SGHTA and CDR2 FQGNSA. Trimming cost V 7 bases and J 6 bases, with 15 bases left between them. CDR3 DNA sequence: TGTGCCAGCATAAAGGGAGACTTGAATGGCTACACCTTC. Its protein product is CASIKGDLNGYTF.

A single count supports this clone. J is TRBJ2-1 and V is TRBV5-4, with a tentative D call TRBD1 (6 bases). Germline CDR1 reads SGHNT; CDR2 reads YYREEE (reference sequence). Trimming pared 0 bases from V and 0 bases from J, leaving 10 bases between. The CDR3 spans 16 residues. The CDR3 loop reads CASSLDRATSYNEQFF. The CDR3 coding sequence is TGTGCCAGCAGCTTGGACAGGGCGACCTCCTACAATGAGCAGTTCTTC.

The chain has TRBV6-1 and TRBJ2-1, with TRBD2 as a possible D gene (5 bases). The CDR3 covers 13 residues. V dropped 0 bases and J dropped 11 bases, with 11 bases sitting between them. Germline CDR1 and CDR2: MNHNS and SASEGT. The CDR3 reads CASSEAAQRQQFF. Here the CDR3 DNA reads TGTGCCAGCAGTGAAGCCGCCCAGCGGCAGCAGTTCTTC.

This clone has just a few counts. The chain carries TRBV6-6 and TRBJ2-3; D unclear. The CDR3 extends over 15 amino acids. Germline-derived CDR1 and CDR2 are MNHNY and SVGAGI (reference sequence). Between the trimmed V and J ends, which lost 6 bases and 0 bases, there was a span of 13 bases. The CDR3 sequence: CASRPTRASTDTQYF. CDR3 bases: TGTGCCAGCAGACCCACACGGGCCAGCACAGATACGCAGTATTTT.

The gene calls are TRBV11-2 and TRBJ2-5; D not certain. Looked up from germline, CDR1 is SGHAT and CDR2 is FQNNGV. The CDR3 has 16 amino acids. V was cut by 2 bases and J by 1 base, with 14 bases left in between. DNA of the CDR3: TGTGCCAGCAGCTTATATTTGCTGACATCCCAAGAGACCCAGTACTTC. Amino acids: CASSLYLLTSQETQYF.

CDR3 in amino acids: CASSLDASSYEQYV. The DNA for the CDR3 is TGCGCCAGCAGCTTGGACGCTAGCTCCTACGAGCAGTACGTC. The rearrangement links TRBV5-1 to TRBJ2-7; D gene unclear. The germline V gene encodes CDR1 SGHRS and CDR2 YFSETQ. V lost 0 bases and J 0 bases, leaving 7 bases between the germline ends. This CDR3 is built from 14 residues.

This rearrangement joins TRBV27 to TRBJ1-2; a possible D gene is TRBD1 (5 bases). The V and J ends lost 2 bases and 1 base respectively, with 5 bases between them. The CDR3 has 13 amino acids. Germline CDR1 MNHEY, CDR2 SMNVEV (reference sequence). DNA of the CDR3: TGTGCCAGCAGTTTACAGGGTAACTATGGCTACACCTTC. This gives the protein CASSLQGNYGYTF.